Below, one T cell receptor beta chain is given with its context. Clinical histories supplied by participants themselves formed the basis of cohort assignment. The data derive from a study of blood T cell repertoires in COVID-19. Study at large: Samples representing acute and convalescent COVID-19 were sourced from the United States, Italy and Spain. Sources were T cells, B-cell-depleted T cells, or PBMCs; the material itself was cDNA or gDNA.

Data came from immunoSEQ multiplex PCR; TCRdb stores just in-frame clones and leaves some out. The table shows fewer than 350,000 clones, with 85% to 95% occurring only once. V was pared by 10 bases and J by 0 bases, with 24 bases between. This CDR3 is 17 amino acids long. Per the germline V gene, CDR1 is SGHTA and CDR2 is FQGNSA. The clonotype originates from a man aged 35 to 55 who had been exposed to COVID-19. This sequence joins TRBV7-2 and TRBJ1-2, with a weak D call TRBD1 (5 bases). The material sequenced was PBMCs or T cells enriched from blood (not recorded which). The CDR3 here is CATQARTLQDTNYGYTF. In nucleotides, the CDR3 is TGTGCCACCCAAGCCCGGACACTCCAAGATACTAACTATGGCTACACCTTC.